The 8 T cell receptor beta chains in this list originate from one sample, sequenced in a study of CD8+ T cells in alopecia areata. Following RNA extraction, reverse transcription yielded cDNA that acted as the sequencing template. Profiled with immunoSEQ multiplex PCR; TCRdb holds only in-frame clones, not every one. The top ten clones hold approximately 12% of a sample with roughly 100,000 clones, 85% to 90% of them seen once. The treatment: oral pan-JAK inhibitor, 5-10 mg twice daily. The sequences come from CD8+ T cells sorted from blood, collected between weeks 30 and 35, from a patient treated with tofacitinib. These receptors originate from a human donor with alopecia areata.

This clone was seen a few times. The CDR3 coding sequence is TGTGCCTGGAGTGTACAGTCGATGAATGAGCAGTTCTTC. This sequence encodes CAWSVQSMNEQFF. The chain carries TRBV30 and TRBJ2-1; D unclear. The CDR3 extends over 13 amino acids. The V gene's germline CDR1 is GTSNPN and CDR2 SVGIG (reference sequence). Trimming stripped 0 bases from V and 7 bases from J, with 10 bases between. The entire variable domain, with the rest obtained from reference TRBV30 and TRBJ2-1, is as follows: SQTIHQWPATLVQPVGSPLSLECTVEGTSNPNLYWYRQAAGRGLQLLFYSVGIGQISSEVPQNLSASRPQDRQFILSSKKLLLSDSGFYLCAWSVQSMNEQFFGPGTRLTVL.

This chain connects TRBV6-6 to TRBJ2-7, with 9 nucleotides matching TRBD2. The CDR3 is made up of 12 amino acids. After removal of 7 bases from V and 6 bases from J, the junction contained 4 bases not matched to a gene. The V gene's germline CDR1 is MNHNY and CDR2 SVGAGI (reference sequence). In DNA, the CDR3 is TGTGCCAGCATTAGCGGGAGTGGCGAGCAGTACTTC. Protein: CASISGSGEQYF.

CDR3 in amino acids: CASSSSGRKVGELFF. The CDR3 nucleotides are TGTGCCAGCAGCTCGAGCGGGAGAAAGGTCGGGGAGCTGTTTTTT. This chain uses TRBV7-9 with TRBJ2-2; TRBD2 matches at 8 bases. V gave up 4 bases and J gave up 7 bases; unmatched junction bases: 8. The CDR3 spans 15 residues. CDR1 is SEHNR and CDR2 is FQNEAQ in the germline V gene (reference sequence).

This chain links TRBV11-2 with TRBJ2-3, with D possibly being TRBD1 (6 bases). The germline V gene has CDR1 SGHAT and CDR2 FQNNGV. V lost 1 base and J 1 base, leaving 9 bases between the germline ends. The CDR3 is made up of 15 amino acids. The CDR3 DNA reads TGTGCCAGCAGCTTAGGGGCAGGGGGCACAGATACGCAGTATTTT. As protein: CASSLGAGGTDTQYF.

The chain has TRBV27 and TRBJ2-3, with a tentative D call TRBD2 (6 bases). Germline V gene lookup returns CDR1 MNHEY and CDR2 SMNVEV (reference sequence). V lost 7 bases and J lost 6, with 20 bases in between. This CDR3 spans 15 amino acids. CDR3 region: CASTTRGARGDTQYF. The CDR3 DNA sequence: TGTGCCAGCACCACTAGGGGAGCACGGGGGGATACGCAGTATTTT.

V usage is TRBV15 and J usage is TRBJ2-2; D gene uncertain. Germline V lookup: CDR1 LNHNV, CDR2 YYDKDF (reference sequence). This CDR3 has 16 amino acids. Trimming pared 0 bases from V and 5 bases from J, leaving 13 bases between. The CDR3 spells CATSRDRLRWTGELFF. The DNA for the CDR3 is TGTGCCACCAGCAGAGATAGACTCCGGTGGACCGGGGAGCTGTTTTTT.

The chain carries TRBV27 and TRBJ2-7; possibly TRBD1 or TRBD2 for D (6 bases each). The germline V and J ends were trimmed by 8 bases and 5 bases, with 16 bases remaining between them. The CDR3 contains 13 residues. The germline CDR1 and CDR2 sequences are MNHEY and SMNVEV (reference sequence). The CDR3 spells CASAPGAGNEQYF. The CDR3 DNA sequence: TGTGCCAGCGCCCCGGGGGCGGGGAACGAGCAGTACTTC.

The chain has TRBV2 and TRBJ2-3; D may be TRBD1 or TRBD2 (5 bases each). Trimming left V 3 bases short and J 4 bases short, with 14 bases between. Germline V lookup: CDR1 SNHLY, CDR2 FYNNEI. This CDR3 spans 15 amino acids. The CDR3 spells CASSEGEGLADTQYF. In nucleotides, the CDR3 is TGTGCCAGCAGTGAGGGTGAGGGGTTGGCAGATACGCAGTATTTT.